This TCR beta chain was retrieved from a study of blood T cell repertoires in COVID-19. About the study: T cells, B-cell-depleted T cells, or PBMCs supplied cDNA or gDNA.

Authors' data handling: Scientists estimated how many nucleated cells there were by amplifying reference gene primers. Sequencing used immunoSEQ multiplex PCR; TCRdb keeps in-frame clones, though not all of them. The V and J calls and clone size were taken over from that table, and D and trimming were inferred from the DNA. In the table there are over 120,000 clones, about 86% of which are singletons. The CDR3 totals 17 residues. Germline CDR1 reads MNHEY; CDR2 reads SMNVEV (reference sequence). V was pared by 4 bases and J by 5 bases, with 15 bases of the junction left unmatched. This clone showed up just once.

The V and J genes are TRBV27 and TRBJ1-2, with 8 bases matching TRBD1. This TCR derives from a woman aged 50 to 65 with active or convalescent COVID-19. The material sequenced was peripheral blood. CDR3 coding DNA: TGTGCCAGCAGTTACCTAGGGACAGGCGAGCGTAATTATGGCTACACCTTC. This sequence encodes CASSYLGTGERNYGYTF.